The next 24 T cell receptor beta chains were all read from a single sample in a study of OX40 agonist ivuxolimab in advanced cancers. Receptor libraries were prepared by the immunoSEQ multiplex PCR assay. TCRdb obtained this table from immuneACCESS and retained in-frame rearrangements with V and J assigned. These tables miss some clones; where compared with another copy, unresolved V genes account for less than half of the shortfall, and the remainder is unexplained. Here the sample has fewer than 70,000 clones; around 90% occur a single time. About 2.7% of the sample is taken by the ten largest. Material: CD4+ or CD8+ T cells sorted from blood, obtained in a trial of the OX40 agonist ivuxolimab. All receptors come from an adult with an advanced solid tumor such as melanoma, head and neck, liver or kidney cancer.

J is TRBJ1-1 and V is TRBV7-9, with a possible D match to TRBD1 (5 bases). Germline V CDR1 and CDR2: SEHNR, FQNEAQ (reference sequence). The ends were cut back, 1 base at V and 3 bases at J, with 9 bases in the middle. The CDR3 sequence is 14 residues long. CDR3 residues: CASSLGRGDTEAFF. For the CDR3, the DNA is TGTGCCAGCAGCTTAGGACGGGGGGACACTGAAGCTTTCTTT.

The gene calls are TRBV18 and TRBJ1-3, with 9 positions matching TRBD1. Germline CDR1 is KGHSH and CDR2 is LQKENI. Germline trimming cut 0 bases from V and 6 bases from J; bases unmatched to any gene: 6. The CDR3 covers 16 residues. The CDR3 here is CASSPPGTGTANTIYF. The CDR3 nucleotides are TGTGCCAGCTCACCACCCGGGACAGGGACGGCAAACACCATATATTTT.

The table lists this clone with a count of one. This chain connects TRBV28 to TRBJ2-1; maybe TRBD1 (5 bases). This CDR3 has 15 residues. Germline V gives CDR1 MDHEN, CDR2 SYDVKM. V was cut by 7 bases and J by 0 bases, with 13 bases left in between. The CDR3 DNA follows: TGTGCCAGCAAAGAACAGGCCAACTCCTACAATGAGCAGTTCTTC. Residues: CASKEQANSYNEQFF.

The chain has TRBV28 and TRBJ1-3; 8 bases fit TRBD1. V was clipped by 5 bases and J by 4 bases; unmatched bases: 4. The CDR3 runs 14 residues. Germline V gives CDR1 MDHEN, CDR2 SYDVKM. For the CDR3, the DNA is TGTGCCAGCAGTACCAGGGGGCCCGGAAACACCATATATTTT. It encodes CASSTRGPGNTIYF.

The chain combines TRBV7-2 with TRBJ1-6; 7 nucleotides match TRBD1. V lost 5 bases and J lost 9; bases outside the gene matches: 7. The CDR3 spans 14 residues. Germline V CDR1 and CDR2: SGHTA, FQGNSA. The CDR3 DNA reads TGTGCCAGCAGCCCTGACAGGGCGGGTTCACCCCTCCACTTT. It encodes CASSPDRAGSPLHF.

The chain has TRBV4-1 and TRBJ2-2; the match to TRBD1 covers 9 bases. The CDR3 runs 14 residues. The J segment lost 7 bases and the V segment lost 6 bases, leaving 6 bases of the junction unmatched. CDR1 and CDR2 (germline): MGHRA, YSYEKL. This CDR3 reads CASSPTGGHGELFF. CDR3 in DNA: TGCGCCAGCAGTCCCACAGGGGGCCACGGGGAGCTGTTTTTT.

V is TRBV4-3 and J is TRBJ1-2; D is unresolved. This CDR3 contains 16 residues. Germline V gene sequence: CDR1 LGHNA, CDR2 YSLEER. With 3 bases removed from V and 2 bases from J, the gap between germline ends came to 16 bases. The CDR3 here is CASSHASSEGNYGYTF. Written as DNA, the CDR3 is TGCGCCAGCAGCCACGCCTCCAGTGAGGGCAACTATGGCTACACCTTC.

V usage is TRBV19 and J usage is TRBJ2-7, with TRBD1 matching 11 bases. The V gene's germline CDR1 is LNHDA and CDR2 SQIVND (reference sequence). Trimming took 7 bases from V and 6 from J; bases not matched to a gene: 8. The CDR3 extends over 14 amino acids. The CDR3 region has the DNA TGTGCCAGTAACGCGGACAGGGGGCAAGGCGAGCAGTACTTC. It yields the protein CASNADRGQGEQYF. The whole variable domain, remainder taken from reference TRBV19 and TRBJ2-7, is DGGITQSPKYLFRKEGQNVTLSCEQNLNHDAMYWYRQDPGQGLRLIYYSQIVNDFQKGDIAEGYSVSREKKESFPLTVTSAQKNPTAFYLCASNADRGQGEQYFGPGTRLTVT.

The chain recombines TRBV19 with TRBJ1-5; possibly TRBD1 for D (6 bases). The ends were cut back, 4 bases at V and 2 bases at J, with 18 bases in the middle. The germline gives CDR1 LNHDA, CDR2 SQIVND (reference sequence). The CDR3 consists of 17 residues. The CDR3 DNA reads as TGTGCCAGTAGTACTCCCCCTCGGGGGCCTCGCAATCAGCCCCAGCATTTT. Translating it yields CASSTPPRGPRNQPQHF.

The V and J genes are TRBV5-1 and TRBJ1-1; TRBD1 aligns across 7 bases. V lost 4 bases, J lost 6 bases, and 9 bases stayed unmatched. The CDR3 sequence is 14 residues long. Germline lookup yields CDR1 SGHRS and CDR2 YFSETQ. The CDR3 spells CASSTTGAIAEAFF. CDR3 in DNA: TGCGCCAGCAGCACCACAGGGGCGATAGCTGAAGCTTTCTTT.

V is TRBV29-1 and J is TRBJ2-2; 7 nucleotides line up with TRBD1. Germline V gene lookup returns CDR1 SQVTM and CDR2 ANQGSEA. The CDR3 length is 14 residues. The V segment lost 6 bases and the J segment 2 bases; nucleotides outside the gene matches: 6. CDR3 DNA: TGCAGCGTCCTCAGACAGGGCAACACCGGGGAGCTGTTTTTT. Its translation: CSVLRQGNTGELFF.

The gene calls are TRBV6-6 and TRBJ1-1; no clear D gene. The germline V gene has CDR1 MNHNY and CDR2 SVGAGI (reference sequence). Trimming pared 2 bases from V and 1 base from J, leaving 11 bases between. The CDR3 is 15 amino acids. CDR3 amino acids: CASSYMGLRNTEAFF. For the CDR3, the DNA is TGTGCCAGCAGTTACATGGGGTTAAGGAACACTGAAGCTTTCTTT.

The chain uses TRBV7-3 and TRBJ2-5; D is tentatively TRBD1 or TRBD2 (7 bases each). The CDR3 has 14 residues. The V end was cut by 6 bases, the J end by 2 bases, with 13 bases between. Per the germline V gene, CDR1 is SGHTA and CDR2 is FQGTGA. The CDR3 region is CASSSQGGQETQYF. The CDR3 DNA reads as TGTGCCAGCAGTTCCCAGGGGGGGCAAGAGACCCAGTACTTC.

The CDR3 coding sequence is TGTGCCATCAGTGACACGCCGGGACTAGCATGGTACGAGCAGTACTTC. This encodes CAISDTPGLAWYEQYF. V usage is TRBV10-3 and J usage is TRBJ2-7; TRBD2 aligns across 9 bases. Per the germline V gene, CDR1 is ENHRY and CDR2 is SYGVKD. V dropped 3 bases and J dropped 4; count of bases not matched to a gene: 10. The CDR3 is 16 residues long.

The chain has TRBV28 and TRBJ2-1; 13 bases align to TRBD2. The CDR3 consists of 15 residues. CDR1 and CDR2 from the germline V gene are MDHEN and SYDVKM. V trimming: 6 bases; J trimming: 4 bases; junction bases outside the gene matches: 3. Here the CDR3 reads CASRTLAGGYNEQFF. In DNA form, the CDR3 reads TGTGCCAGCAGGACACTAGCGGGAGGGTACAATGAGCAGTTCTTC.

This chain joins TRBV27 and TRBJ2-1; TRBD1 might be the D (8 bases). This CDR3 spans 16 amino acids. V was shortened by 4 bases and J by 4 bases, with 17 bases between the two germline ends. Looked up from germline, CDR1 is MNHEY and CDR2 is SMNVEV (reference sequence). The CDR3 DNA is TGTGCCAGCAGTTCCGGGGGGACAGGCAGATACAATGAGCAGTTCTTC. Its translation: CASSSGGTGRYNEQFF.

As regards this clone: A read error may produce the germline difference seen at one junction end. This chain uses TRBV12-5 with TRBJ1-5, with D perhaps TRBD1 (6 bases). The CDR3 extends over 14 amino acids. Per germline, CDR1 LGHNT and CDR2 FRNRAP. Here the CDR3 reads CASGLDGGGQPQHF. As DNA, the CDR3 is TGTGCTAGTGGCTTGGACGGAGGGGGTCAGCCCCAGCATTTT.

This sequence joins TRBV15 and TRBJ1-2, with 9 bases fitting TRBD1. CDR1 LNHNV and CDR2 YYDKDF come from the germline V gene (reference sequence). This CDR3 contains 14 residues. The ends lost 0 bases at V and 4 bases at J; junction bases unmatched: 0. For the CDR3, the DNA is TGTGCCACCAGCAGAGAGACAGGGGGCTATGGCTACACCTTC. This sequence encodes CATSRETGGYGYTF. Based on the CDR3 plus reference TRBV15 and TRBJ1-2, the full variable domain is DAMVIQNPRYQVTQFGKPVTLSCSQTLNHNVMYWYQQKSSQAPKLLFHYYDKDFNNEADTPDNFQSRRPNTSFCFLDIRSPGLGDTAMYLCATSRETGGYGYTFGSGTRLTVV.

The V gene is TRBV27, the J gene TRBJ2-5; 14 bases line up with TRBD2. Germline CDR1 MNHEY, CDR2 SMNVEV (reference sequence). This CDR3 is 16 amino acids long. The junction had 9 bases not matched to a gene; V was cut back by 5 bases and J by 7 bases. CDR3 amino acids: CASSEGLAGGRRTQYF. The CDR3 coding sequence is TGTGCCAGCAGTGAAGGACTAGCGGGGGGAAGAAGGACCCAGTACTTC.

This clone was detected only once. The genes are TRBV7-9 and TRBJ1-1, with 10 bases matching TRBD1. With 1 base clipped from V and 4 bases from J, the junction kept 3 bases outside the gene matches. The CDR3 extends over 15 amino acids. CDR1 SEHNR and CDR2 FQNEAQ come from the germline V gene (reference sequence). The DNA of the CDR3 is TGTGCCAGCAGCTTAGTTGGGACAGGGGCCACTGAAGCTTTCTTT. As protein: CASSLVGTGATEAFF.

The chain carries TRBV2 and TRBJ1-5; the D is unclear. V was shortened by 6 bases and J by 0 bases, with 12 bases between the two germline ends. Germline values: CDR1 SNHLY, CDR2 FYNNEI. This CDR3 is 15 amino acids long. The CDR3 DNA follows: TGTGCCAGCAGGCCTCAGACTTATAGCAATCAGCCCCAGCATTTT. The encoded protein is CASRPQTYSNQPQHF.

The chain is built from TRBV4-2 and TRBJ2-3; the match to TRBD2 covers 8 bases. The CDR3 is made up of 17 amino acids. Germline V CDR1 and CDR2: LGHNA, YNFKEQ. J gave up 0 bases and V 1 base, and 6 bases lay outside the gene matches. The CDR3 DNA reads as TGTGCCAGCAGCCAAGGCCTAACTAGCGGAAGCACAGATACGCAGTATTTT. Its translation: CASSQGLTSGSTDTQYF.

The chain employs TRBV27 and TRBJ1-4; D perhaps matches TRBD1 (5 bases). The CDR3 totals 14 residues. Germline V gene data show CDR1 as MNHEY and CDR2 as SMNVEV (reference sequence). Trimming removed 3 bases from V and 8 bases from J, with 13 bases in between. The CDR3 here is CASSFGRVGEKLFF. The CDR3 coding sequence is TGTGCCAGCAGTTTTGGCAGGGTTGGAGAAAAACTGTTTTTT.

The rearrangement links TRBV7-9 to TRBJ2-7; the match to TRBD1 covers 9 bases. V trimming: 5 bases; J trimming: 3 bases; junction bases outside the gene matches: 8. The CDR3 runs to 15 residues. Germline V gene lookup returns CDR1 SEHNR and CDR2 FQNEAQ (reference sequence). CDR3 bases: TGTGCCAGCAGCCTCGAGGACAGGGGTCGCTACGAGCAGTACTTC. Protein: CASSLEDRGRYEQYF.